This entry features one TCR beta chain sequence. No antigen is known for it. No clone much larger than this one lies a single base away; base qualities are absent. The record originates from a study of blood T cell repertoires in COVID-19 (dated by TCRdb to the early 2020s). At the level of the whole study: The collaborator samples originated in the United States, Italy and Spain and spanned the acute and convalescent phases of COVID-19. The prospective study material was composed of cDNA or gDNA derived from T cells, B-cell-depleted T cells, or PBMCs. Subjects who had been exposed to COVID-19, were actively infected with it, or had recovered from it provided the deeply sampled blood TCRbeta repertoires that made up the dataset. The repertoires were made available in a free public database intended to serve as a resource for research on the immune response to SARS-CoV-2. Samples were obtained from the ongoing ImmuneRACE study (first 160 participants) and from 1,254 subjects provided by 6 global collaborators. Nearly every sample came with metadata listing a de-identified subject ID, COVID-19 status, age in years and sex. Where available, HLA class I and class II types were obtained from metadata supplied by the sample provider rather than from assay-based typing. The study at large found these results: The amount of clinical and demographic metadata varied by source and participant and was provided uncurated.

In Seattle, one collaborating source enrolled patients while the infection was active and tracked those patients longitudinally over the course of disease. Each collaborating institution followed its own protocols to collect whole blood in K2EDTA tubes. For TCRbeta analysis, collaborators shipped samples in one of three forms: frozen whole blood, isolated PBMCs, or DNA extracted from either of those sample types. TCRbeta CDR3 regions were amplified from genomic DNA using the immunoSEQ Assay, a bias-controlled multiplex PCR. As for the original processing: The number of nucleated cells in each sample was estimated by amplification of reference gene primers within the assay. To quantify the absolute abundance of each unique TCRbeta CDR3 rearrangement, sequence reads were collapsed and filtered. For each sample, productive Simpson clonality was calculated by taking the square root of Simpson's diversity index across productive rearrangements. Entries here come from immuneACCESS through TCRdb and include only in-frame sequences with V and J called. Some clones fail to appear in such tables; in the studies checked, an unresolved V gene covers under half of the shortfall, and the cause of the remainder is unknown. Clonal size and the V and J genes are those of that table, whereas D and trimming came from the DNA. Recorded for this sample are approximately 92,000 clones; around 90% of them occurred a single time. Of the sample, about a sixth falls within the top ten clones.

The sequence was obtained from a woman between 55 and 75 years old with COVID-19, enrolled during active disease. The source material was peripheral blood.

The CDR3 is CASSQESTEAFF. The DNA sequence reads TGTGCCAGCAGCCAAGAGTCAACTGAAGCTTTCTTT. The chain is encoded by TRBV4-2 joined to TRBJ1-1, with the D gene not clear enough to name. From the cysteine through the phenylalanine, the CDR3 covers 12 amino acids. The only DNA kept is the CDR3, 36 bases in frame from the first base. Taken from the germline V gene, the CDR1 and CDR2 loops are LGHNA and YNFKEQ. The trim is 0 bases for V and 5 bases for J, with a gap of 4 bases between the germline ends.